Sequencing of this TCR beta chain was carried out in a study of shared clonotypes between healthy human individuals. Study outcomes and limitations: The diversity represented, both genetic and in exposure history, was limited by few donors.

Clones were read by immunoSEQ multiplex PCR, and TCRdb kept only the in-frame ones, dropping some. Of fewer than 650,000 clones in the sample, about 79% were seen once. This clone came up a few times. Its antigen is as yet unknown. Each sample came from a Caucasian adult donor living in Nashville, Tennessee. The V gene's germline CDR1 is LGHNA and CDR2 YSLEER. With 3 bases clipped from V and 7 bases from J, the junction kept 6 bases outside the gene matches. This CDR3 is 15 amino acids long. The sample taken for sequencing was PBMCs. The receptor was isolated from a woman between 40 and 50 years old in good health. Some clones in this sample may be carry-over from other donors' samples. The chain recombines TRBV4-3 with TRBJ2-1; 10 nucleotides match TRBD1. DNA for the CDR3: TGCGCCAGCAGCCAGACGGGACAGGGGACGAATGAGCAGTTCTTC. It codes for CASSQTGQGTNEQFF.